These 9 T cell receptor beta chains originate from one sample sequenced in a study of cytomegalovirus exposure and HLA in healthy donors (dated by TCRdb to 2016 to 2017). Libraries came from the immunoSEQ multiplex PCR assay. A mixture of 60 forward primers for TCR Vbeta segments and 13 reverse primers for TCR Jbeta segments was used in the multiplex PCR. The immuneACCESS repertoire file appears here via TCRdb, limited to in-frame rearrangements. These files lack a portion of the clones; in checked studies, under half of the deficit traces to unresolved V genes, and the cause of the others is not known. The sample has fewer than 100,000 clones on record, less than 80% of them singletons. The ten largest clones capture over 3.5% of the sample. Specimen: PBMCs. The receptors originated from a woman in her forties in good health and CMV-seropositive.

This clone was seen only once. This chain connects TRBV27 to TRBJ1-1, with no clear D. This CDR3 comprises 11 residues. V gave up 2 bases and J gave up 7 bases, with 5 bases separating them. The germline V gene encodes CDR1 MNHEY and CDR2 SMNVEV (reference sequence). CDR3 nucleotide sequence: TGTGCCAGCAGTTTAGGAGATGAAGCTTTCTTT. As protein: CASSLGDEAFF.

The rearrangement uses TRBV5-4 and TRBJ1-2, with TRBD1 identical over 9 bases. V gave up 0 bases and J gave up 3 bases; unmatched junction bases: 9. Germline loops: CDR1 SGHNT, CDR2 YYREEE (reference sequence). The CDR3 contains 17 residues. The CDR3 DNA reads as TGTGCCAGCAGCTTGGCGGGACAGGGAAATTCATACTATGGCTACACCTTC. Its translation: CASSLAGQGNSYYGYTF.

This clone was observed once. The V gene is TRBV12-5, the J gene TRBJ1-5; 8 bases match TRBD1. The V segment lost 4 bases and the J segment 5 bases; nucleotides outside the gene matches: 10. This CDR3 is built from 16 residues. The germline gives CDR1 LGHNT, CDR2 FRNRAP. CDR3 in DNA: TGTGCTAGTGGTTCGATAGGGACAGGCTACGATCAGCCCCAGCATTTT. The encoded protein is CASGSIGTGYDQPQHF.

This clone was seen only a few times. The chain has TRBV29-1 and TRBJ2-7; D not resolved. The CDR3 has 12 amino acids. The V end was cut by 4 bases, the J end by 2 bases, with 9 bases between. CDR1 is SQVTM and CDR2 is ANQGSEA in the germline V gene. For the CDR3, the DNA is TGCAGCGTTGTCAGGCAACCCTACGAGCAGTACTTC. Amino acid sequence: CSVVRQPYEQYF.

The rearrangement links TRBV15 to TRBJ1-5; D unresolved. Per germline, CDR1 LNHNV and CDR2 YYDKDF (reference sequence). The CDR3 loop spans 13 amino acids. V was clipped by 5 bases and J by 2 bases, with 7 bases between them. The CDR3 DNA sequence: TGTGCCACCAGCGAAACAGGCAATCAGCCCCAGCATTTT. It encodes CATSETGNQPQHF.

In its sample, this clone was seen once. V and J are TRBV9 and TRBJ2-3, with D maybe TRBD2 (6 bases). The CDR3 contains 15 residues. V lost 0 bases to trimming and J lost 5 bases, with 13 bases between them. Per the germline V gene, CDR1 is SGDLS and CDR2 is YYNGEE. The CDR3 coding sequence is TGTGCCAGCAGCGTAGTCACGGGAGTGGTAGATACGCAGTATTTT. Translated, it gives CASSVVTGVVDTQYF.

The V call is TRBV2, the J call TRBJ2-7; 7 bases agree with TRBD2. Trimming cost V 7 bases and J 5 bases; bases outside gene matches: 5. The CDR3 is 12 amino acids. Germline CDR1 reads SNHLY; CDR2 reads FYNNEI. Written as DNA, the CDR3 is TGTGCCAGCAAACGGGGGGAAGACGAGCAGTACTTC. Amino acids: CASKRGEDEQYF.

The V and J genes are TRBV19 and TRBJ2-3, with unresolved D. Germline V gene sequence: CDR1 LNHDA, CDR2 SQIVND (reference sequence). The CDR3 is made up of 15 amino acids. Trimming stripped 3 bases from V and 0 bases from J, with 10 bases between. CDR3 in amino acids: CASSIWQASTDTQYF. CDR3 nucleotides: TGTGCCAGTAGTATTTGGCAGGCTAGCACAGATACGCAGTATTTT. Based on the CDR3 plus reference TRBV19 and TRBJ2-3, the full variable domain is DGGITQSPKYLFRKEGQNVTLSCEQNLNHDAMYWYRQDPGQGLRLIYYSQIVNDFQKGDIAEGYSVSREKKESFPLTVTSAQKNPTAFYLCASSIWQASTDTQYFGPGTRLTVL.

The genes are TRBV7-2 and TRBJ1-2; 11 nucleotides match TRBD1. Looked up from germline, CDR1 is SGHTA and CDR2 is FQGNSA. The CDR3 spans 14 residues. V lost 3 bases and J lost 6; bases outside the gene matches: 3. CDR3 DNA sequence: TGTGCCAGCAGCTTCATGGGACAGGGGGATGGCTACACCTTC. Protein: CASSFMGQGDGYTF.